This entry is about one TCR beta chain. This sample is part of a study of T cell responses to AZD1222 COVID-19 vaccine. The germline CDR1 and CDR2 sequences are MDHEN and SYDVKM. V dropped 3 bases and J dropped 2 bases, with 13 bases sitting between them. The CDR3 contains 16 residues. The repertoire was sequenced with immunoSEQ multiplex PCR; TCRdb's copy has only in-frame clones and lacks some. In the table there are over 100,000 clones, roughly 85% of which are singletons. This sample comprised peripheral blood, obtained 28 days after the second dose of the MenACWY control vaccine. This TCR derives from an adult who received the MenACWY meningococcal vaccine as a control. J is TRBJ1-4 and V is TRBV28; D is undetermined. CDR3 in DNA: TGTGCCAGCAGTTTCCAGACTCCGGGGACTAATGAAAAACTGTTTTTT. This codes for CASSFQTPGTNEKLFF.